This section outlines one TCR beta chain sequence together with its context. The antigen remains unidentified. Trimming took 1 base from V and 0 from J; bases not matched to a gene: 8. Per the germline V gene, CDR1 is MGHRA and CDR2 is YSYEKL. The CDR3 loop spans 18 amino acids. The source of the sample is a study of cytomegalovirus exposure and HLA in healthy donors. Overall study findings and caveats: The study carried out a later analysis of TCR beta sequences. It associated about 15,000 of them with specific HLA alleles at a false discovery rate of 0.05. Follow-up analysis seemed to connect common viral pathogens with several of the most significant clusters identified. Productive status was seen about 90% or about 30% of the time for most TCR beta V segments in an earlier analysis.

PCR amplification relied on 60 Vbeta primers (plus 13 Jbeta primers). Profiling relied on immunoSEQ multiplex PCR, and the TCRdb table lists in-frame clones only, not all of them. The sample lists approximately 170,000 clones, around 84% occurring once. Specimen: PBMCs. This receptor was obtained from a boy younger than 10 in good health and CMV-seronegative. V is TRBV4-1 and J is TRBJ1-3, with 8 bases aligning to TRBD1. The CDR3 region has the DNA TGCGCCAGCAGCCAAGTTGGGACAGGTTTCTTCTCTGGAAACACCATATATTTT. Protein: CASSQVGTGFFSGNTIYF.